These 3 T cell receptor beta chains came from one sample sequenced in a study of Ad26.COV2.S vaccination and SARS-CoV-2 variants. Data came from immunoSEQ multiplex PCR; TCRdb stores just in-frame clones and leaves some out. The table includes 350,000 to 500,000 clones, around 90% detected once. Treatment described: some 20 received Ad26.COV2.S at low or high dose, single or two shots; about 5 received placebo; per-sample allocation not given. Sampling happened 63 days after the first vaccine or placebo injection. The source was peripheral blood, collected in a trial of Ad26.COV2.S vaccine versus placebo. These receptors were collected from a person aged 18-65 years who received the Ad26.COV2.S COVID-19 vaccine or a placebo.

The genes are TRBV7-2 and TRBJ1-5; D may be TRBD1 (6 bases). Deletions cut 2 bases from V and 2 bases from J, with 13 bases between. CDR1 is SGHTA, CDR2 FQGNSA, per germline. The CDR3 length is 16 residues. The CDR3 reads CASSLWVGGGNQPQHF. The DNA of the CDR3 is TGTGCCAGCAGCTTATGGGTAGGGGGGGGCAATCAGCCCCAGCATTTT.

J is TRBJ2-5 and V is TRBV18; 7 bases are shared with TRBD1. The V gene end was trimmed by 0 bases and the J gene end by 2 bases; junction bases not matched to a gene: 12. This CDR3 is 18 amino acids long. Germline CDR1 reads KGHSH; CDR2 reads LQKENI. DNA of the CDR3: TGTGCCAGCTCACCACCACGAAACAAAGACAGGGCTCAAGAGACCCAGTACTTC. Translated, it gives CASSPPRNKDRAQETQYF.

The table lists this clone with a few counts. V gene TRBV5-4 combines with J gene TRBJ1-2; 9 nucleotides match TRBD1. Germline V CDR1 and CDR2: SGHNT, YYREEE (reference sequence). CDR3 length: 15 amino acids. With V trimmed by 0 bases and J by 3 bases, 3 bases remained unmatched. The CDR3 protein is CASSLVRQGDYGYTF. The CDR3 nucleotides read TGTGCCAGCAGCTTGGTACGACAGGGGGACTATGGCTACACCTTC.